This T cell receptor (beta chain) was found in a study of graft-versus-host responses after intestinal transplantation. Comment on this clone: As yet, its antigen is unknown.

Study observations and caveats: An association linked early post-transplant HvG declines with peak circulating GvH clone levels.

Sequenced by immunoSEQ multiplex PCR; TCRdb stores in-frame clones only, minus some. The sample has roughly 70,000 clones, over 85% seen once. The sample consisted of bone marrow, taken roughly 780 days after intestinal transplantation. This TCR was sampled from a human patient who received an intestinal transplant, so some T cells may come from the graft donor.

As DNA, the CDR3 is TGTGCCATCAGTGAGTTTGCAGGAGAGTACGAGCAGTACTTC. This translates into CAISEFAGEYEQYF. This rearrangement joins TRBV10-3 to TRBJ2-7; D unresolved. Germline CDR1 reads ENHRY; CDR2 reads SYGVKD. V was trimmed by 1 base and J by 4 bases, leaving 11 bases between them. The CDR3 runs to 14 residues.